Following are 17 T cell receptor beta chains from one sample sequenced in a study of T cells in Graves' hyperthyroidism and ophthalmopathy. Regions amplified from RNA transcripts were the TCR beta CDR3 regions. HTBI primers were employed in a first-round RT-PCR of the TCR CDR3. TCRdb itself ran the multiplex PCR reads through MiXCR, one entry per CDR3 protein. The data hold 550,000 to 800,000 distinct CDR3 sequences, with 15% to 20% observed a single time. Sequencing was carried out using blood. These receptors were obtained from a man between 45 and 60 years old with Graves' hyperthyroidism.

This clonotype was counted at least ten times. V gene TRBV11-2 combines with J gene TRBJ1-1; D remains ambiguous. This CDR3 is built from 16 residues. V was cut by 1 base and J by 0 bases, with 12 bases left in between. CDR1 is SGHAT and CDR2 is FQNNGV in the germline V gene. CDR3 coding DNA: TGTGCCAGCAGCTTAGTCACCGGGCCCTTGAACACTGAAGCTTTCTTT. This sequence encodes CASSLVTGPLNTEAFF. Based on the CDR3 plus reference TRBV11-2 and TRBJ1-1, the full variable domain is EAGVAQSPRYKIIEKRQSVAFWCNPISGHATLYWYQQILGQGPKLLIQFQNNGVVDDSQLPKDRFSAERLKGVDSTLKIQPAKLEDSAVYLCASSLVTGPLNTEAFFGQGTRLTVV.

This clonotype came up many times. J is TRBJ2-7 and V is TRBV7-9; 12 nucleotides agree with TRBD2. CDR3 length: 17 residues. Losses at the gene ends were 7 bases for V and 4 bases for J; bases not matched to a gene: 14. Germline V CDR1 and CDR2: SEHNR, FQNEAQ (reference sequence). The CDR3 region is CASTPEASGRARYEQYF. The CDR3 nucleotides are TGTGCCAGCACTCCAGAGGCTAGCGGGAGGGCCCGGTACGAGCAGTACTTC.

This clonotype was observed many times. J is TRBJ2-3 and V is TRBV15; 7 bases line up with TRBD1. The CDR3 covers 15 residues. The germline V gene has CDR1 LNHNV and CDR2 YYDKDF (reference sequence). The J segment lost 2 bases and the V segment lost 2 bases, leaving 4 bases of the junction unmatched. The CDR3 nucleotides are TGTGCCACCAGCAGATCGACAGGGAACACAGATACGCAGTATTTT. This translates into CATSRSTGNTDTQYF.

This clonotype has a count of ten or more. The chain has TRBV28 and TRBJ2-4, with a weak D call TRBD1 (6 bases). The CDR3 is 15 amino acids. The V and J ends lost 5 bases and 5 bases respectively, with 16 bases between them. Per the germline V gene, CDR1 is MDHEN and CDR2 is SYDVKM. The CDR3 sequence: CASSTPSGDQNIQYF. The CDR3 region has the DNA TGTGCCAGCAGTACTCCTTCAGGGGACCAAAACATTCAGTACTTC.

The CDR3, as DNA: TGTGCCAGCAGCTTTCAGGGGGCGGGCGAGCAGTACTTC. It specifies CASSFQGAGEQYF. The chain uses TRBV7-9 and TRBJ2-7; 8 bases line up with TRBD1. After removal of 3 bases from V and 6 bases from J, the junction contained 4 bases not matched to a gene. The CDR3 loop spans 13 amino acids. Germline V lookup: CDR1 SEHNR, CDR2 FQNEAQ (reference sequence).

Ten or more counts support this clonotype. The CDR3 spells CSASRRMNTGELFF. CDR3 coding DNA: TGCAGTGCTAGTAGAAGGATGAACACCGGGGAGCTGTTTTTT. The V and J genes are TRBV20-1 and TRBJ2-2; D is unresolved. There are 14 residues in the CDR3. V gave up 3 bases and J gave up 1 base, with 9 bases separating them. In germline, CDR1 is DFQATT, CDR2 SNEGSKA (reference sequence).

This clonotype was found a few times. The rearrangement uses TRBV7-9 and TRBJ2-7; no reliable D call. CDR1 SEHNR and CDR2 FQNEAQ come from the germline V gene (reference sequence). V was trimmed by 0 bases and J by 2 bases, leaving 14 bases between them. This CDR3 is built from 16 residues. CDR3 nucleotide sequence: TGTGCCAGCAGCTTAGCGCGCTTGGGTTGGCCCTACGAGCAGTACTTC. Encoded protein: CASSLARLGWPYEQYF. The full variable domain, with the rest looked up from reference TRBV7-9 and TRBJ2-7, is DTGVSQNPRHKITKRGQNVTFRCDPISEHNRLYWYRQTLGQGPEFLTYFQNEAQLEKSRLLSDRFSAERPKGSFSTLEIQRTEQGDSAMYLCASSLARLGWPYEQYFGPGTRLTVT.

This chain uses TRBV6-1 with TRBJ2-7, with 10 bases matching TRBD1. CDR1 is MNHNS, CDR2 SASEGT, per germline. The CDR3 contains 14 residues. The V and J ends lost 6 bases and 5 bases, in that order; junction bases with no gene match: 7. The DNA of the CDR3 is TGTGCCAGCAGATCGGGACAGGGGCCCCACGAGCAGTACTTC. Encoded protein: CASRSGQGPHEQYF.

The rearrangement uses TRBV30 and TRBJ2-1; 11 bases agree with TRBD2. The V gene's germline CDR1 is GTSNPN and CDR2 SVGIG (reference sequence). The CDR3 runs 15 residues. V lost 0 bases, J lost 5 bases, and 3 bases stayed unmatched. CDR3 in amino acids: CAWSVQLAGDNEQFF. CDR3 in DNA: TGTGCCTGGAGTGTACAACTAGCGGGGGACAATGAGCAGTTCTTC.

This clonotype was found many times. The gene calls are TRBV7-8 and TRBJ2-5; 8 nucleotides align to TRBD1. Per germline, CDR1 SGHVS and CDR2 FQNEAQ. V dropped 5 bases and J dropped 13; count of bases not matched to a gene: 15. The CDR3 loop spans 14 amino acids. CDR3 loop: CASSGTGSLSTGYF. As DNA, the CDR3 is TGTGCCAGCAGCGGGACAGGTTCCCTCTCTACTGGGTACTTC. Supplemented by reference TRBV7-8 and TRBJ2-5, the full variable domain reads GAGVSQSPRYKVAKRGQDVALRCDPISGHVSLFWYQQALGQGPEFLTYFQNEAQLDKSGLPSDRFFAERPEGSVSTLKIQRTQQEDSAVYLCASSGTGSLSTGYFGPGTRLLVL.

This clonotype came up many times. This chain links TRBV5-1 with TRBJ2-1, with 10 bases matching TRBD2. This CDR3 is 17 amino acids long. The V gene end was trimmed by 0 bases and the J gene end by 0 bases; junction bases not matched to a gene: 3. From germline, CDR1 is SGHRS and CDR2 YFSETQ. The CDR3 DNA reads TGCGCCAGCAGCTTGGTAGCGGGAGGAAGCTCCTACAATGAGCAGTTCTTC. It codes for CASSLVAGGSSYNEQFF.

The sample holds many counts of this clonotype. This chain joins TRBV7-2 and TRBJ1-5; 7 positions agree with TRBD1. This CDR3 has 15 amino acids. V shed 4 bases and J 1 base; nucleotides not matched to a gene: 4. Germline V CDR1 and CDR2: SGHTA, FQGNSA. Written as DNA, the CDR3 is TGTGCCAGCAGCTCACAGGGGCGAAGCAATCAGCCCCAGCATTTT. This encodes CASSSQGRSNQPQHF.

The chain recombines TRBV12-5 with TRBJ1-5; 8 nucleotides match TRBD1. The junction had 8 bases not matched to a gene; V was cut back by 1 base and J by 3 bases. The CDR3 consists of 17 residues. CDR1 is LGHNT and CDR2 is FRNRAP in the germline V gene. The CDR3 sequence is CASGLGQGTGNNQPQHF. For the CDR3, the DNA is TGTGCTAGTGGTTTGGGTCAAGGGACAGGAAACAATCAGCCCCAGCATTTT.

The chain links TRBV5-1 to TRBJ2-6; 8 bases are a match to TRBD1. The CDR3 length is 18 residues. Per germline, CDR1 SGHRS and CDR2 YFSETQ. The V gene end was trimmed by 1 base and the J gene end by 4 bases; junction bases not matched to a gene: 10. CDR3 sequence: CASSLTGQGSLGANVLTF. For the CDR3, the DNA is TGCGCCAGCAGCTTGACTGGACAGGGTTCCCTCGGGGCCAACGTCCTGACTTTC.

This clonotype showed up many times. The chain couples TRBV27 to TRBJ2-7; 11 bases map to TRBD2. V was clipped by 4 bases and J by 1 base; unmatched bases: 6. Germline lookup yields CDR1 MNHEY and CDR2 SMNVEV (reference sequence). This CDR3 spans 16 amino acids. The chain's CDR3 is CASSSLTSGGSYEQYF. The CDR3 DNA reads as TGTGCCAGCAGTTCGCTCACTAGCGGGGGTTCCTACGAGCAGTACTTC.

The chain has TRBV20-1 and TRBJ2-3; 7 bases match TRBD2. The length of the CDR3 is 13 residues. Germline V gene sequence: CDR1 DFQATT, CDR2 SNEGSKA (reference sequence). Trimming at V came to 6 bases and at J to 6 bases, leaving 9 bases not matched to a gene. The CDR3 loop is CSAATSSWDTQYF. CDR3 nucleotides: TGCAGTGCGGCGACTAGCTCTTGGGATACGCAGTATTTT.

This clonotype was seen repeatedly, ten times or more. The chain uses TRBV12-3 or TRBV12-4 and TRBJ1-1; 7 bases are a match to TRBD1. The V gene end was trimmed by 6 bases and the J gene end by 2 bases; junction bases not matched to a gene: 9. The CDR3 length is 15 residues. CDR3 sequence (DNA): TGTGCCAGCAGACCCGGGACAGAACGAAACACTGAAGCTTTCTTT. Amino acid sequence: CASRPGTERNTEAFF.